This TCR beta chain was observed in a study of T cells after yellow fever vaccination (dated by TCRdb to the late 2010s). About the investigation overall: The SMART-Seq v4 Ultra Low Input RNA kit was used to prepare libraries from fractions with low cell numbers. Bulk TCR alpha and beta repertoires were sequenced longitudinally to track T-cell clones before and after primary and booster YFV17D yellow fever vaccination. The cohort comprised two healthy male donors, one aged 18 to 30 and one aged 30 to 40 years. Bulk PBMC replicates and cell subsets were isolated from blood drawn at multiple timepoints before and after both primary and secondary immunization. What the authors observed across the whole study: The study included only two donors, which limits how far the findings can be generalized. A small fraction of clonotypes appeared in both the CD4 and CD8 compartments, likely as a result of convergent recombination. After the booster, most clones that had expanded after primary vaccination were detected again (nearly 97% of CD4 and roughly 86% of CD8), suggesting broad maintenance of memory. FACS-sorted repertoires could contain abundant contaminating clonotypes from the bulk population, so computational filtering was required. Compared with the primary T-cell response, the secondary T-cell response was weaker but faster, peaking on day 5 rather than day 15.

Synthesis of TCR cDNA relied on 5'RACE template switching, a step that introduced a universal primer site along with unique molecular identifiers. Priming of cDNA synthesis was performed from both the TCR alpha and TCR beta constant segments. Library amplification used two PCR steps, and the second PCR step added sample barcodes and sequencing adapters. Sequencing of the libraries was done on either Illumina HiSeq 2500 (2x100 bp) or NovaSeq (2x150 bp). In the source study's methods: MIGEC handled demultiplexing of reads and collapsing into UMI consensus sequences, while MiXCR performed V(D)J alignment. Vaccine-responding clonotypes were identified with edgeR using replicate PBMC samples, with FDR below 0.01 and a log2 fold change above 5 up to day 15 being required. Each bulk clonotype received a CD4 or CD8 identity based on whether the sequenced CD4 or CD8 repertoire contained that clonotype at higher abundance. TCRdb trimmed the raw reads at Q25, called clones with MiXCR and kept productive beta chains. Identical CDR3 protein sequences are pooled into one entry, listed with their most common genes and DNA. Here the V and J calls rest on TCRdb's processing, not on the authors' analysis. This sample gives approximately 550,000 distinct CDR3 sequences in total; roughly 13% of them show up just once. About 14% of the sample comes from the top ten.

Of note for this clonotype: Its binding antigen is unknown. Base qualities are missing; no much larger clone stands one base away.

The treatment or condition label for this specimen denotes: live attenuated yellow fever vaccine strain. At each blood-draw timepoint, two biological replicates of bulk PBMCs were collected. PBMCs were isolated from peripheral blood using a standard Ficoll-Paque protocol. TriZol was used to extract RNA from bulk PBMCs, CD4 and CD8 fractions, and dextramer-positive and dextramer-negative fractions. Sequenced here: PBMCs, sampled on the day of the yellow fever booster vaccination. The TCR comes from a man in his thirties or forties who received the YFV17D yellow fever vaccine.

The CDR3 protein is CASTTIRRMNYGYTF. The DNA reads as follows: TGTGCCAGCACGACCATAAGACGGATGAACTATGGCTACACCTTC. Recombination connected TRBV6-1 to TRBJ1-2; the D gene is unclear. The germline ends are 17 bases apart after V is trimmed by 7 bases and J by 2 bases. The CDR3 sequence holds 15 residues, the cysteine and phenylalanine included. The sequence is cut down to CDR3 DNA, 45 bases in frame from base 1. Sequences MNHNS (CDR1) and SASEGT (CDR2) are obtained from the germline V gene.